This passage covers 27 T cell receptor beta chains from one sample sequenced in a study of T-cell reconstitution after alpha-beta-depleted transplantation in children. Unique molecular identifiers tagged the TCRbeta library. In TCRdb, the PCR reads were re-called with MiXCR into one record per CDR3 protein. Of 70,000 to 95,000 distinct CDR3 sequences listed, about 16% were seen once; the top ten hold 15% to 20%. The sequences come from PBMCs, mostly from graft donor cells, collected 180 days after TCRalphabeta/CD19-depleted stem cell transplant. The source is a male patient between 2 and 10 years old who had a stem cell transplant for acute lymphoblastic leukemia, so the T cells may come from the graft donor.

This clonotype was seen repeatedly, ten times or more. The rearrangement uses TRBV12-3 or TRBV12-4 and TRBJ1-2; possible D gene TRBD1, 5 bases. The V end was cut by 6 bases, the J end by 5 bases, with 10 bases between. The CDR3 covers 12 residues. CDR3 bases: TGTGCCAGCAGCGCCGGGACGTATGGCTACACCTTC. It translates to CASSAGTYGYTF.

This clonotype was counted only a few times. CDR3 amino acids: CASSVFSDLGWSDTEAFF. For the CDR3, the DNA is TGTGCCAGCAGCGTTTTTTCCGATCTCGGTTGGTCTGACACTGAAGCTTTCTTT. The V gene is TRBV9, the J gene TRBJ1-1, with unresolved D. Per the germline V gene, CDR1 is SGDLS and CDR2 is YYNGEE. The CDR3 sequence is 18 residues long. V lost 2 bases and J lost 3, with 23 bases in between.

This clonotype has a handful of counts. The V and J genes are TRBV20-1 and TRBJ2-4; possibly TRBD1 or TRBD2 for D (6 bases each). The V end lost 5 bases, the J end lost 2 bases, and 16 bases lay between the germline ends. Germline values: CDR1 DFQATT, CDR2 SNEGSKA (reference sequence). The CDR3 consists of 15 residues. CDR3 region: CSARTGAESKNIQYF. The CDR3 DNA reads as TGCAGTGCTCGGACGGGGGCCGAATCCAAAAACATTCAGTACTTC.

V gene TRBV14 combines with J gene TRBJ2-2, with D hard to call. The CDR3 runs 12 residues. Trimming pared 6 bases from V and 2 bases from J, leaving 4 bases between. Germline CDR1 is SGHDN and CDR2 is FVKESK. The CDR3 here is CASRDNTGELFF. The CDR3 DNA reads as TGTGCCAGCAGAGACAACACCGGGGAGCTGTTTTTT. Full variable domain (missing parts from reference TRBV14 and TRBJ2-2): EAGVTQFPSHSVIEKGQTVTLRCDPISGHDNLYWYRRVMGKEIKFLLHFVKESKQDESGMPNNRFLAERTGGTYSTLKVQPAELEDSGVYFCASRDNTGELFFGEGSRLTVL.

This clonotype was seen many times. The CDR3 is CSARDLARAKNIQYF. The CDR3 nucleotides read TGCAGTGCTAGAGATCTAGCCCGTGCCAAAAACATTCAGTACTTC. The rearrangement links TRBV20-1 to TRBJ2-4; D may be TRBD2 (5 bases). The CDR3 is 15 amino acids. Germline V gives CDR1 DFQATT, CDR2 SNEGSKA (reference sequence). V was shortened by 0 bases and J by 1 base, with 10 bases between the two germline ends.

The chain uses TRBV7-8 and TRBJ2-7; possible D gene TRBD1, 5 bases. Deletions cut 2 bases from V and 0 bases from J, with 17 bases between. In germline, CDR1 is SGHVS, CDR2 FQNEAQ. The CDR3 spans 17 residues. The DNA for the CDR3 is TGTGCCAGCAGCTTACCTAAAAAAGACAGAAGCTCCTACGAGCAGTACTTC. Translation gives CASSLPKKDRSSYEQYF.

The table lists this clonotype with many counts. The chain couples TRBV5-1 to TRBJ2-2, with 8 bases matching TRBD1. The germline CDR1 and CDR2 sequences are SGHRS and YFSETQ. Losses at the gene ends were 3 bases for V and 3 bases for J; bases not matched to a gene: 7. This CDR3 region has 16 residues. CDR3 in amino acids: CASSSRDRGDTGELFF. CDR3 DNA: TGCGCCAGCAGCTCAAGAGACAGGGGAGACACCGGGGAGCTGTTTTTT.

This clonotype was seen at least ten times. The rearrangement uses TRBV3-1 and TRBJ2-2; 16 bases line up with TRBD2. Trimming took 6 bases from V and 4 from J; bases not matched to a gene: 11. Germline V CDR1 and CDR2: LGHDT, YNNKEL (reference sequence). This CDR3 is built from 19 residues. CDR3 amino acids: CASRPNPGTSGGATGELFF. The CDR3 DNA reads TGTGCCAGCAGACCCAACCCCGGGACTAGCGGGGGGGCCACCGGGGAGCTGTTTTTT. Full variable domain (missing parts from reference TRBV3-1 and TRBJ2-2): DTAVSQTPKYLVTQMGNDKSIKCEQNLGHDTMYWYKQDSKKFLKIMFSYNNKELIINETVPNRFSPKSPDKAHLNLHINSLELGDSAVYFCASRPNPGTSGGATGELFFGEGSRLTVL.

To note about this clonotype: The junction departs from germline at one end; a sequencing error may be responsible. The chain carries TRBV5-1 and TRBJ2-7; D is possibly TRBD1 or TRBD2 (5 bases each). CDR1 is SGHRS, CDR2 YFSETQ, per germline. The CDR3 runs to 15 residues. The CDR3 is CASSLVAGRQNEQSF. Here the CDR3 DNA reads TGCGCCAGCAGCTTGGTGGCAGGGAGACAAAACGAGCAGTCCTTC.

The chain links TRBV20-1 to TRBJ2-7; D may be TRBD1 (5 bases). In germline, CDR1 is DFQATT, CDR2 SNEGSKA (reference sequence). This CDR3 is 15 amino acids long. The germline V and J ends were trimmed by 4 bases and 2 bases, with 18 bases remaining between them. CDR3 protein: CSAIPRGGKPYEQYF. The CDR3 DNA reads TGCAGTGCTATACCTAGGGGCGGAAAACCCTACGAGCAGTACTTC.

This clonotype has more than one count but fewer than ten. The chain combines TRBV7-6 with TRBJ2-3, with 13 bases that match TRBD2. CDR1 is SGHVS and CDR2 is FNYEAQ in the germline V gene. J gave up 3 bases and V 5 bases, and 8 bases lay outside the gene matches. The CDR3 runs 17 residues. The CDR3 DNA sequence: TGTGCCAGCAGCCTAAGACTAGCGGGGGGCGGGACAGATACGCAGTATTTT. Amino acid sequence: CASSLRLAGGGTDTQYF. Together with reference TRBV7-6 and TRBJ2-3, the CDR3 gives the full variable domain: GAGVSQSPRYKVTKRGQDVALRCDPISGHVSLYWYRQALGQGPEFLTYFNYEAQQDKSGLPNDRFSAERPEGSISTLTIQRTEQRDSAMYRCASSLRLAGGGTDTQYFGPGTRLTVL.

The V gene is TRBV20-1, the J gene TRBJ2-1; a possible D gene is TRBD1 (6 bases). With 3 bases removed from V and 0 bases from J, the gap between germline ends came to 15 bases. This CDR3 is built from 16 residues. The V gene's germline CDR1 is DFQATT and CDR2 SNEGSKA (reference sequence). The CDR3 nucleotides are TGCAGTGCTAGTCGACCAGGGGTTGGCTCCTACAATGAGCAGTTCTTC. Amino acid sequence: CSASRPGVGSYNEQFF.

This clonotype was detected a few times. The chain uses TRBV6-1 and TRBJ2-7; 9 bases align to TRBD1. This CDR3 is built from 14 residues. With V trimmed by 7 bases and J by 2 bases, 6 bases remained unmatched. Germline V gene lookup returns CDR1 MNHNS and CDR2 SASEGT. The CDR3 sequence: CASTRTGGAYEQYF. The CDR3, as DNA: TGTGCCAGCACCCGCACAGGGGGCGCCTACGAGCAGTACTTC.

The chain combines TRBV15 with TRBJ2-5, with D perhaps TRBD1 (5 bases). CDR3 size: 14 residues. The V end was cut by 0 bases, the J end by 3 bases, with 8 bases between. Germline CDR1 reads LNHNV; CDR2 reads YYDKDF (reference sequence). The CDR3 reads CATSREPTEETQYF. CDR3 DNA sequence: TGTGCCACCAGCAGAGAACCGACAGAAGAGACCCAGTACTTC.

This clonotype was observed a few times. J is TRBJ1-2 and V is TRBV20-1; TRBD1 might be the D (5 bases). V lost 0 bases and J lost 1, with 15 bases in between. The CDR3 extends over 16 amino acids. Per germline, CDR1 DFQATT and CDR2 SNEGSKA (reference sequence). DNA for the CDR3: TGCAGTGCTAGAGATGAAGAGCGGGGACTTAACTATGGCTACACCTTC. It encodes CSARDEERGLNYGYTF.

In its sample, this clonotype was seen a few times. In nucleotides, the CDR3 is TGTGCCACCACGGGGGGCCCGGGAACGAGTGAGCAGTTCTTC. Translating gives CATTGGPGTSEQFF. This sequence joins TRBV7-8 and TRBJ2-1, with D possibly being TRBD2 (7 bases). Trimming removed 10 bases at V and 9 bases at J, with 22 bases between. The CDR3 extends over 14 amino acids. Germline lookup yields CDR1 SGHVS and CDR2 FQNEAQ. The whole variable domain, remainder taken from reference TRBV7-8 and TRBJ2-1, is GAGVSQSPRYKVAKRGQDVALRCDPISGHVSLFWYQQALGQGPEFLTYFQNEAQLDKSGLPSDRFFAERPEGSVSTLKIQRTQQEDSAVYLCATTGGPGTSEQFFGPGTRLTVL.

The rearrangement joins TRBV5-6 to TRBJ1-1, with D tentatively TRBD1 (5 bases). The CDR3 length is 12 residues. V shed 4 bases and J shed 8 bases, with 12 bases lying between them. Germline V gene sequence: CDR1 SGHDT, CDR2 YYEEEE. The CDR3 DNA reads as TGTGCCAGCAGCCTGGGACTTACGGAAGCTTTCTTT. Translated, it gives CASSLGLTEAFF.

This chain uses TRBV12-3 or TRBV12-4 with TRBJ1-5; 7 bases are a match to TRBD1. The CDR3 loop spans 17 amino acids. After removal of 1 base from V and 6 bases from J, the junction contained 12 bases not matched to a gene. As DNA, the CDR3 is TGTGCCAGCAGTTTAGGGCCCCAGGGAGGGGGCGGTCAGCCCCAGCATTTT. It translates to CASSLGPQGGGGQPQHF.

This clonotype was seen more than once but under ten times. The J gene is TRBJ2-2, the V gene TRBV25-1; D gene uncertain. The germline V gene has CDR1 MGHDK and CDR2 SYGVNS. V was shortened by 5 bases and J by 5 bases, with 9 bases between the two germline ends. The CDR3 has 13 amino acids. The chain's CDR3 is CASSPYVTGELFF. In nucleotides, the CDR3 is TGTGCCAGCAGTCCCTACGTGACCGGGGAGCTGTTTTTT.

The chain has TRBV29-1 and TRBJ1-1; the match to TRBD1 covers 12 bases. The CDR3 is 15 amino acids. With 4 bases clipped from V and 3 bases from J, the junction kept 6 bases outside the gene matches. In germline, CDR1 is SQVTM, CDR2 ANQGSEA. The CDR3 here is CSVGDRGREDTEAFF. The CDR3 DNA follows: TGCAGCGTTGGGGACAGGGGGCGGGAGGACACTGAAGCTTTCTTT.

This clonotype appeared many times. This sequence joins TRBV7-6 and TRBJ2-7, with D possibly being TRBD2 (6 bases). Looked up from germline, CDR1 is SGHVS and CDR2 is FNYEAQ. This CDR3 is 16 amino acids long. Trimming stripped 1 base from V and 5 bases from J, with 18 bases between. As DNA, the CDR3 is TGTGCCAGCAGCTTAGGGTTCCGGGGAGGAAGGGACGAGCAGTACTTC. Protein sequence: CASSLGFRGGRDEQYF.

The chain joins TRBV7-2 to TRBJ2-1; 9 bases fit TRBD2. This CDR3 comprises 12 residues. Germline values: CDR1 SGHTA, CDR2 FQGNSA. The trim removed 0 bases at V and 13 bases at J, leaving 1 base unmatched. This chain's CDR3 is CASSLAGTSQFF. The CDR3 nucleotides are TGTGCCAGCAGCTTAGCAGGGACTAGCCAGTTCTTC.

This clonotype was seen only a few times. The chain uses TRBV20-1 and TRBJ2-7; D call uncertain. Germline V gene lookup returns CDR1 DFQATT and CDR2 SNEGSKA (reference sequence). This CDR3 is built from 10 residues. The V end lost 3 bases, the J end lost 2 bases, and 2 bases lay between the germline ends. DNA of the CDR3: TGCAGTGCTAGCACCTACGAGCAGTACTTC. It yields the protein CSASTYEQYF.

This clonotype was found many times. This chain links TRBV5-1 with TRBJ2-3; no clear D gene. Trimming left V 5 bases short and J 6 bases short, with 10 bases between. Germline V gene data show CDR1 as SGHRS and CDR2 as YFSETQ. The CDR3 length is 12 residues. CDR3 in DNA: TGCGCCAGCAGGCAGAACGAGGATACGCAGTATTTT. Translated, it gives CASRQNEDTQYF. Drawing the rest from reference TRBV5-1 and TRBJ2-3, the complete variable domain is KAGVTQTPRYLIKTRGQQVTLSCSPISGHRSVSWYQQTPGQGLQFLFEYFSETQRNKGNFPGRFSGRQFSNSRSEMNVSTLELGDSALYLCASRQNEDTQYFGPGTRLTVL.

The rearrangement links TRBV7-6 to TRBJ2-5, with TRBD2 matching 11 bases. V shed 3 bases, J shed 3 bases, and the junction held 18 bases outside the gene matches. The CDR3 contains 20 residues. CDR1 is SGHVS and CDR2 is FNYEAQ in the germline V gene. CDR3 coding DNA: TGTGCCAGCAGCTTCCCAGCCACGAGAGGACTAGCGGGCGAAGAAGAGACCCAGTACTTC. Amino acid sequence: CASSFPATRGLAGEEETQYF.

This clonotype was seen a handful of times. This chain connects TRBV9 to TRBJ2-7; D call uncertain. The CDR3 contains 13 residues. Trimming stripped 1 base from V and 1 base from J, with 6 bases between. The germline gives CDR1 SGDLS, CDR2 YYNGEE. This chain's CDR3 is CASSVSASYEQYF. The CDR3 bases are TGTGCCAGCAGCGTATCGGCTTCCTACGAGCAGTACTTC.

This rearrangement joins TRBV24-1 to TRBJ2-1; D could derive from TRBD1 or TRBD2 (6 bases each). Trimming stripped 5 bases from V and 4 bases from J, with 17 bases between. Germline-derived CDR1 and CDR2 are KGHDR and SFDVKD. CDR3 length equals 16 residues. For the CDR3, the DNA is TGTGCCACCAGTGGGGGGCAGAAGGGGGGTTACAATGAGCAGTTCTTC. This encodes CATSGGQKGGYNEQFF.